These T cell receptor beta chains were read from a single sample in a study of neurological immune-mediated disorders. TCRdb recomputed calls from the 5' RACE reads with MiXCR, one row per CDR3 protein. In the table there are 74,000 or so distinct CDR3 sequences, about 9.5% of which are singletons. Sequences were obtained from PBMCs. The receptors were gathered from a man in his fifties or sixties in good health. Both conserved end residues are part of each CDR3. Fields, in order: CDR3 protein, CDR3 DNA, clone size, D gene, V gene, J gene. D genes are given only for firm matches. Rows may omit the clone size; those that give it use once, few, many or a size class.

CASSLEQGGRETQYF	TGTGCCAGCAGTTTAGAGCAGGGAGGACGAGAGACCCAGTACTTC	many	NA	TRBV28	TRBJ2-5
CASSSGGSSYEQYF	TGTGCCAGCAGTTCGGGGGGCAGTTCCTACGAGCAGTACTTC	many	NA	TRBV12-3/TRBV12-4	TRBJ2-7
CASSQDPPSGTANTGELFF	TGCGCCAGCAGCCAAGATCCACCCTCGGGGACAGCGAACACCGGGGAGCTGTTTTTT	many	TRBD1	TRBV4-1	TRBJ2-2
CASSLGQGIGSPLHF	TGCGCCAGCAGCCTGGGACAGGGGATAGGGTCACCCCTCCACTTT	many	TRBD1	TRBV5-1	TRBJ1-6
CASSLTNPSYEQYF	TGCGCCAGCAGCTTGACAAACCCCTCCTACGAGCAGTACTTC	many	NA	TRBV5-1	TRBJ2-7
CASSSGTGYEQYF	TGCGCCAGCAGCTCAGGGACAGGGTACGAGCAGTACTTC	many	TRBD1	TRBV5-1	TRBJ2-7
CASSSLAGVRDTQYF	TGTGCCAGCAGCTCCTTAGCGGGAGTTCGAGATACGCAGTATTTT	NA	TRBD2	TRBV11-2	TRBJ2-3
CASSPEAGAKVLTELFF	TGCGCCAGCAGCCCCGAGGCAGGGGCTAAGGTGCTAACGGAGCTGTTTTTT	many	NA	TRBV5-1	TRBJ2-2
CASSPAGQGNNSPLHF	TGTGCCAGCAGTCCCGCCGGACAGGGCAATAATTCACCCCTCCACTTT	many	TRBD1	TRBV28	TRBJ1-6
CASSYERDNYEQYF	TGTGCCAGCAGTTACGAGCGGGATAATTACGAGCAGTACTTC	many	TRBD2	TRBV6-2/TRBV6-3	TRBJ2-7
CASPRTSGRYAYEQYF	TGTGCCAGCCCACGTACTAGCGGGAGATACGCCTACGAGCAGTACTTC	NA	TRBD2	TRBV7-2	TRBJ2-7
CASSYGPGGYGQPQHF	TGTGCCAGCAGTTACGGGCCAGGGGGTTATGGTCAGCCCCAGCATTTT	many	TRBD1	TRBV6-6	TRBJ1-5
CASSLGLAGETQYF	TGTGCCAGCAGCCTGGGACTAGCGGGAGAGACCCAGTACTTC	many	TRBD2	TRBV7-8	TRBJ2-5
CASRGDRGSLEQYF	TGTGCCAGCAGGGGGGACAGGGGCAGTCTCGAGCAGTACTTC	many	TRBD1	TRBV6-6	TRBJ2-7
CASSYIGELFF	TGTGCCAGCAGTTACATCGGGGAGCTGTTTTTT	many	NA	TRBV6-5	TRBJ2-2
CASSSQGVSEAFF	TGTGCCAGCAGCTCACAGGGTGTGTCTGAAGCTTTCTTT	many	NA	TRBV14	TRBJ1-1
CASSMTGRNTIYF	TGTGCCAGCAGTATGACAGGGCGAAACACCATATATTTT	many	TRBD1	TRBV12-3/TRBV12-4	TRBJ1-3
CSARILGGTGSTDTQYF	TGCAGTGCTAGAATCTTGGGCGGGACAGGGAGCACAGATACGCAGTATTTT	many	TRBD1	TRBV20-1	TRBJ2-3
CASSANRQGIAKNIQYF	TGTGCCAGCAGTGCCAACAGACAGGGAATAGCCAAAAACATTCAGTACTTC	many	TRBD1	TRBV6-5	TRBJ2-4
CASSLQLDNEQFF	TGCGCCAGCAGCTTGCAGCTTGACAATGAGCAGTTCTTC	many	NA	TRBV5-1	TRBJ2-1
CSTPSGTGNTEAFF	TGCAGTACCCCGTCCGGGACCGGGAACACTGAAGCTTTCTTT	many	NA	TRBV20-1	TRBJ1-1
CASSEAGAPIGQFF	TGTGCCAGCAGCGAAGCGGGAGCCCCCATCGGGCAGTTCTTC	many	TRBD2	TRBV11-3	TRBJ2-1
CASRGGQVMYGYTF	TGTGCCAGCAGGGGAGGACAGGTCATGTATGGCTACACCTTC	many	TRBD1	TRBV28	TRBJ1-2
CASSPGPYIQYF	TGTGCCAGCTCACCAGGGCCGTACATTCAGTACTTC	few	NA	TRBV18	TRBJ2-4
CASSPRQGPYNEQFF	TGCGCCAGCAGCCCAAGACAGGGCCCCTACAATGAGCAGTTCTTC	many	TRBD1	TRBV5-1	TRBJ2-1
CSVEGGRGETQYF	TGCAGCGTTGAAGGTGGGCGAGGGGAGACCCAGTACTTC	many	NA	TRBV29-1	TRBJ2-5
CASSRYPQNYEQYF	TGTGCCAGCAGCCGATACCCCCAGAACTACGAGCAGTACTTC	many	NA	TRBV3-1	TRBJ2-7
CASSVDTKGYEQYF	TGTGCCAGCAGCGTAGATACGAAGGGCTACGAGCAGTACTTC	many	NA	TRBV9	TRBJ2-7
CASRVIATGTGELFF	TGTGCCAGCAGGGTTATAGCTACCGGCACCGGGGAGCTGTTTTTT	many	NA	TRBV6-5	TRBJ2-2
CASSYTWGARADTQYF	TGTGCCAGCAGCTATACGTGGGGGGCGAGGGCAGATACGCAGTATTTT	many	NA	TRBV7-2	TRBJ2-3
CASSLVTLANTGELFF	TGCGCCAGCAGCTTGGTGACGCTCGCGAACACCGGGGAGCTGTTTTTT	NA	NA	TRBV5-1	TRBJ2-2